This T cell receptor (beta chain) was sequenced for a study of beta chain features in type 1 diabetes. The overall study: Examination of sorted cells across all samples involved 100 million or so cells. The study, taken as a whole, reports: Patients with Type 1 diabetes showed moderately but significantly shorter TCRB CDR3s in all four CD4+ subsets. More deletions and fewer insertions at VDJ junctions were found in patients with type 1 diabetes. The naive, central memory and Treg TCRB repertoires showed an apparent similarity that was greater among patients than among healthy donors. A PCR bias possibly favoring shorter templates would apply equally to patients and controls.

As every portion of the isolated RNA was reverse transcribed, the sequencing read expressed TCRB transcripts. Generated by immunoSEQ multiplex PCR, the TCRdb table keeps only in-frame clones and is missing some. This table holds a few hundred thousand clones, about 13% found once. The V gene's germline CDR1 is SGHRS and CDR2 YFSETQ. The CDR3 extends over 17 amino acids. The ends were cut back, 2 bases at V and 0 bases at J, with 16 bases in the middle. This clone was seen more than once but under ten times. Its specificity is unknown. This rearrangement joins TRBV5-1 to TRBJ2-3; D is ambiguous. This sequence originates from a woman aged 18-29 years with type 1 diabetes. Specimen: naive CD4+ T cells from blood. This chain's CDR3 is CASSFMRITSSTDTQYF. CDR3 DNA: TGCGCCAGCAGCTTTATGCGGATTACCTCTAGCACAGATACGCAGTATTTT.